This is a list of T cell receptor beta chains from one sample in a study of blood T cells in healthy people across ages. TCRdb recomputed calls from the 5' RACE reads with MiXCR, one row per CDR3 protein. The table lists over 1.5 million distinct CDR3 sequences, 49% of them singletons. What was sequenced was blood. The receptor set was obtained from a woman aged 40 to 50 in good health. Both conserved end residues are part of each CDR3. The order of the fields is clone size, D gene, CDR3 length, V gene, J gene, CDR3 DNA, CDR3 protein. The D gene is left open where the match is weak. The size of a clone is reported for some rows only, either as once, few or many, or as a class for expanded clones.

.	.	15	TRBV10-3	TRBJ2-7	TGTGCCATCAGTGAGGTTCAGGGGACAAATTACGAGCAGTACTTC	CAISEVQGTNYEQYF
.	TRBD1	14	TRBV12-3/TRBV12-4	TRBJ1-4	TGTGCCAGCCAGGACAGGCGAGCGAATGAAAAACTGTTTTTT	CASQDRRANEKLFF
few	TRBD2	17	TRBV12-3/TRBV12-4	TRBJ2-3	TGTGCCAGCAGTACTCCTAATAGCGGGGGCTACACAGATACGCAGTATTTT	CASSTPNSGGYTDTQYF
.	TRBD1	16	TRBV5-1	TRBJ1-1	TGCGCCAGCAGCTTGGGACAGGGACAGGGAGGCACTGAAGCTTTCTTT	CASSLGQGQGGTEAFF
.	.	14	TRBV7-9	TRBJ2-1	TGTGCCAGCAGCTTAGACGCTGGGGTCAATGAGCAGTTCTTC	CASSLDAGVNEQFF
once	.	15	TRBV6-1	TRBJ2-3	TGTGCCAGCAGTGAAGGGAGTTCGAACCTGGATACGCAGTATTTT	CASSEGSSNLDTQYF
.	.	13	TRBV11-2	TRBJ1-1	TGTGCCAGCAGCTTCGTGGTCAGTTCTGAAGCTTTCTTT	CASSFVVSSEAFF
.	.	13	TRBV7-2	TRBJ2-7	TGTGCCAGCAGCTTAATTTCCTGGGGCGAGCAGTACTTC	CASSLISWGEQYF
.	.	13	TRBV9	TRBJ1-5	TGTGCCAGCAGCGTAGCGGCAGACCAGCCCCAGCATTTT	CASSVAADQPQHF
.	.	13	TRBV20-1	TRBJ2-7	TGCAGTGCTAGGGCGTCGAGTTCTGGGGAGCAGTACTTC	CSARASSSGEQYF
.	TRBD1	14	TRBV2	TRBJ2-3	TGTGCCAGCAGCTCGACAGGGTGGGCAGATACGCAGTATTTT	CASSSTGWADTQYF
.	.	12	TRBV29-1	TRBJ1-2	TGCAGCGTGGAATTGGGGCAGTATGGCTACACCTTC	CSVELGQYGYTF
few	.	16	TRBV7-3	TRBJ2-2	TGTGCCAGCAGCTCAGAACCGGGACTGCGCGGCGGGGAGCTGTTTTTT	CASSSEPGLRGGELFF
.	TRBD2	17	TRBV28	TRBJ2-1	TGTGCCAGCAGGGGGACTAGCGGGGGGCAGAGTTGGTATGAGCAGTTCTTC	CASRGTSGGQSWYEQFF
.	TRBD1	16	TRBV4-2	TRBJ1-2	TGTGCCAGCAGCCCCGGGACAGGGATGGGATTCTATGGCTACACCTTC	CASSPGTGMGFYGYTF
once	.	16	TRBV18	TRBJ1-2	TGTGCCAGCTCACCAATTGCCCGCCCCGAAGAGGATGGCTACACCTTC	CASSPIARPEEDGYTF
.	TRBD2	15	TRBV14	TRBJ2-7	TGTGCCAGCAGCCAACTAGCGGGGGACCTTTACGAGCAGTACTTC	CASSQLAGDLYEQYF
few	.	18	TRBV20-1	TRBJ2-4	TGCAGTGCTAGAGGAAACGGCTTAAGACCCAGGGACGGGAACATTCAGTACTTC	CSARGNGLRPRDGNIQYF
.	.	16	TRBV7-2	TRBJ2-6	TGTGCCAGCAGCCCCCGGTTTAGCTCTGGGGCCAACGTCCTGACTTTC	CASSPRFSSGANVLTF
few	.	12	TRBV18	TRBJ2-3	TGTGCCAGCTCACCAACGGGCTCAGGGGAGTATTTT	CASSPTGSGEYF
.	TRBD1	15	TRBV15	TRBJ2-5	TGTGCCACCAGCAGTCCCTCCACAGGGGTAGAGACCCAGTACTTC	CATSSPSTGVETQYF
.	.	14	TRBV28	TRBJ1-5	TGTGCCAGCAGAAACAAACGTAGCAATCAGCCCCAGCATTTT	CASRNKRSNQPQHF
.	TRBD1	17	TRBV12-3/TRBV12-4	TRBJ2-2	TGTGCCAGCAGTTTAGTATTAGGGGGCGCGAACACCGGGGAGCTGTTTTTT	CASSLVLGGANTGELFF
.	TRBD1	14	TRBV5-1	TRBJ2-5	TGCGCCAGCAGCTCGGGACAGGGCTATGAGACCCAGTACTTC	CASSSGQGYETQYF
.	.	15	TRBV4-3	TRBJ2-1	TGCGCCAGCAGTTACCGCGCGGCAAGCTACAATGAGCAGTTCTTC	CASSYRAASYNEQFF
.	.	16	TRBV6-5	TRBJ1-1	TGTGCCAGCAGTCTCACTCGGGGATTCGGGTCCACTGAAGCTTTCTTT	CASSLTRGFGSTEAFF
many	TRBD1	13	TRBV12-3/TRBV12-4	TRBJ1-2	TGTGCCAGCAGGATGACAGGGGGGGATGGCTACACCTTC	CASRMTGGDGYTF
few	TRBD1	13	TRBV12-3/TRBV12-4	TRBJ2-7	TGTGCCAGCAGTCTTAGGGCGGACAGGGAGTCGTACTTC	CASSLRADRESYF
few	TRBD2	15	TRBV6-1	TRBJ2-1	TGTGCCAGCAGGTGGACTAGCGGGGCGTACAATGAGCAGTTCTTC	CASRWTSGAYNEQFF
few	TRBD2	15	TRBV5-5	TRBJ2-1	TGTGCCAGCAGGGAAGGACTAGCGGGGGCCAATGAGCAGTTCTTC	CASREGLAGANEQFF
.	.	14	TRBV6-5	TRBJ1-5	TGTGCCAGCAGGGGTAGGGGCGGCAATCAGCCCCAGCATTTT	CASRGRGGNQPQHF
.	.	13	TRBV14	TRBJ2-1	TGTGCCAGCAGCCAAGATATTAGGAATGAGCAGTTCTTC	CASSQDIRNEQFF
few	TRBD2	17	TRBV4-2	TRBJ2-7	TGTGCCAGCAGCCAAGATGGGGCGGGGGGCCTTTACAATGAGCAGTACTTC	CASSQDGAGGLYNEQYF
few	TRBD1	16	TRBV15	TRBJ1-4	TGTGCCACCAGCAGATCCGGACAGGTCAGGGAAGAAAAACTGTTTTTT	CATSRSGQVREEKLFF
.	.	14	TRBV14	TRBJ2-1	TGTGCCAGCAGCCAATTGAGCTCCTACAATGAGCAGTTCTTC	CASSQLSSYNEQFF
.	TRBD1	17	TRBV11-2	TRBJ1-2	TGTGCCAGCAGCTTAGATCCAGGCGGGGACAGGGCCTATGGCTACACCTTC	CASSLDPGGDRAYGYTF
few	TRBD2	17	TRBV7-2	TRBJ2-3	TGTGCCCAGGAGGGGGGCACTAGCGGGGGGGGCGCAGATACGCAGTATTTT	CAQEGGTSGGGADTQYF
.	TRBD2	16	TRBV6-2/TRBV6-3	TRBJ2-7	TGTGCCAGCAGTTACACGGGGGGGTCTACCTCCTACGAGCAGTACTTC	CASSYTGGSTSYEQYF
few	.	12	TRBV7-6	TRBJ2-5	TGTGCCAGCAAGTCGACTCAAGAGACCCAGTACTTC	CASKSTQETQYF
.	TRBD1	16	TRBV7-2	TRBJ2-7	TGTGCCAGCAGCTTAGCCCAGACAGGGGCCCCCTACGAGCAGTACTTC	CASSLAQTGAPYEQYF
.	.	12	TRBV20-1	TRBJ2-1	TGCAGTGCTAGAGGAATTTCCCCTGAGCAGTTCTTC	CSARGISPEQFF
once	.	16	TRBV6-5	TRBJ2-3	TGTGCCAGCAGTTACTCTCAGGCCACCTTCACAGATACGCAGTATTTT	CASSYSQATFTDTQYF
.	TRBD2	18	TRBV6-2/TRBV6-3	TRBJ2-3	TGTGCCAGCTCCCACTTCTCACCGGGACTACCGAAAGGAGATACGCAGTATTTT	CASSHFSPGLPKGDTQYF
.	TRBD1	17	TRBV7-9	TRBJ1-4	TGTGCCAGCAGCCCGGGACAGGGGAGGTCCACTAATGAAAAACTGTTTTTT	CASSPGQGRSTNEKLFF
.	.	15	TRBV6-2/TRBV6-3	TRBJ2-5	TGTGCCAGCACCCTCAGTTACGGTGGCGGAGAGACCCAGTACTTC	CASTLSYGGGETQYF